A single sample is the source of the 31 T cell receptor beta chains below, sequenced in a study of shared T cell receptors in the human thymus. Profiled with immunoSEQ multiplex PCR; TCRdb holds only in-frame clones, not every one. The sample comprises around 730,000 clones, approximately 85% of which are singletons, and more than 0.008% rests with the top ten. Another study also made use of these data, one on human thymus T cells.

The material sequenced was thymocytes. These receptors all stem from a girl under three years old with a congenital heart defect.

This chain joins TRBV27 and TRBJ1-1; D ambiguous. This CDR3 is built from 16 residues. Trimming took 2 bases from V and 1 from J, leaving 14 bases between them. Germline assignment: CDR1 MNHEY and CDR2 SMNVEV (reference sequence). DNA of the CDR3: TGTGCCAGCAGTTTAAGGAGAGGATACCCGAACACTGAAGCTTTCTTT. Its translation is CASSLRRGYPNTEAFF.

This chain joins TRBV10-3 and TRBJ1-6; TRBD1 aligns across 12 bases. From germline, CDR1 is ENHRY and CDR2 SYGVKD. V lost 4 bases to trimming and J lost 10 bases; unmatched junction nucleotides: 5. The CDR3 is 15 amino acids. This chain's CDR3 is CAISVRDRGQSPLHF. The CDR3 DNA reads as TGTGCCATCAGTGTCAGGGACAGGGGGCAATCACCCCTCCACTTT.

The chain joins TRBV19 to TRBJ2-1; 7 bases agree with TRBD1. The germline CDR1 and CDR2 sequences are LNHDA and SQIVND (reference sequence). Unmatched junction bases numbered 17, after V lost 4 bases and J lost 8 bases. The CDR3 consists of 17 residues. CDR3 DNA sequence: TGTGCCAGTAGTACCTACCTAAGACAGGGTCTTCGTGATGAGCAGTTCTTC. This encodes CASSTYLRQGLRDEQFF. Together with reference TRBV19 and TRBJ2-1, the CDR3 gives the full variable domain: DGGITQSPKYLFRKEGQNVTLSCEQNLNHDAMYWYRQDPGQGLRLIYYSQIVNDFQKGDIAEGYSVSREKKESFPLTVTSAQKNPTAFYLCASSTYLRQGLRDEQFFGPGTRLTVL.

This clone came up a few times. The V call is TRBV6-1, the J call TRBJ1-5, with TRBD1 matching over 7 bases. The germline CDR1 and CDR2 sequences are MNHNS and SASEGT. The CDR3 is 13 amino acids. The ends lost 2 bases at V and 5 bases at J; junction bases unmatched: 0. CDR3 nucleotide sequence: TGTGCCAGCAGTGAAAGGGGGCATCAGCCCCAGCATTTT. Protein sequence: CASSERGHQPQHF.

This chain joins TRBV10-1 and TRBJ2-5; 14 bases fit TRBD2. The trim removed 9 bases at V and 5 bases at J, leaving 5 bases unmatched. Germline V gives CDR1 WNHNN, CDR2 SYGVQD (reference sequence). The CDR3 loop spans 14 amino acids. The DNA for the CDR3 is TGCGCCAGATCGGGACTAGCGGGGGTGGAGACCCAGTACTTC. Translated, it gives CARSGLAGVETQYF.

This clone appeared a single time. Distinct nucleotide sequences in the sample also encode this CDR3. In DNA form, the CDR3 reads TGCGCCAGCAGCTTGCAGGGTGCTGGAAACACCATATATTTT. This codes for CASSLQGAGNTIYF. The J gene is TRBJ1-3, the V gene TRBV5-1, with D possibly being TRBD1 (5 bases). The CDR3 runs 14 residues. Germline CDR1 reads SGHRS; CDR2 reads YFSETQ. Trimming took off 1 base at V and 2 bases at J, with 7 bases between the two ends.

The chain is built from TRBV10-3 and TRBJ2-7; D might be TRBD1 (6 bases). CDR3 length equals 19 residues. Germline V gene sequence: CDR1 ENHRY, CDR2 SYGVKD. The V end was cut by 1 base, the J end by 2 bases, with 24 bases between. CDR3 amino acids: CAISELGTRQGSGPYEQYF. The CDR3 nucleotides read TGTGCCATCAGTGAGTTGGGTACCAGGCAGGGGTCGGGTCCCTACGAGCAGTACTTC.

The chain carries TRBV19 and TRBJ1-4; D might be TRBD1 (6 bases). The CDR3 sequence is 16 residues long. V lost 9 bases, J lost 0 bases, and 17 bases lay in between. Germline lookup yields CDR1 LNHDA and CDR2 SQIVND (reference sequence). The CDR3 sequence is CASGQKNHSTNEKLFF. CDR3 nucleotides: TGTGCCAGCGGACAGAAGAACCATTCAACTAATGAAAAACTGTTTTTT.

CDR3 sequence (DNA): TGTGCCAGTACATTACAGGGGCAATGGGGAGATACGCAGTATTTT. Translating gives CASTLQGQWGDTQYF. The genes are TRBV11-2 and TRBJ2-3; TRBD1 matches at 7 bases. The V segment lost 9 bases and the J segment 5 bases; nucleotides outside the gene matches: 14. The germline gives CDR1 SGHAT, CDR2 FQNNGV. The CDR3 length is 15 residues.

This clone was observed a few times. This chain joins TRBV28 and TRBJ1-2; D remains ambiguous. This CDR3 contains 16 residues. The V end lost 5 bases, the J end lost 5 bases, and 21 bases lay between the germline ends. Germline V gene data show CDR1 as MDHEN and CDR2 as SYDVKM. CDR3 protein: CASSLDTRTFRYGYTF. CDR3 in DNA: TGTGCCAGCAGTCTCGACACCCGAACGTTTAGGTATGGCTACACCTTC.

J is TRBJ2-3 and V is TRBV5-1; no definite D call. CDR1 and CDR2 (germline): SGHRS, YFSETQ. This CDR3 is 15 amino acids long. Trimming removed 4 bases at V and 1 base at J, with 13 bases between. CDR3 sequence: CASSRSALGTDTQYF. The CDR3 DNA follows: TGCGCCAGCAGCAGGAGCGCCCTCGGCACAGATACGCAGTATTTT.

This chain links TRBV9 with TRBJ2-7, with a weak D call TRBD1 (6 bases). V was shortened by 4 bases and J by 5 bases, with 25 bases between the two germline ends. The CDR3 length is 17 residues. Germline CDR1 SGDLS, CDR2 YYNGEE. CDR3 coding DNA: TGTGCCAGCAGCCCCAGTAGTGGAGATCGGGACAAAGACGAGCAGTACTTC. Amino acids: CASSPSSGDRDKDEQYF.

The chain employs TRBV10-3 and TRBJ1-5; D ambiguous. Germline CDR1 and CDR2: ENHRY and SYGVKD. V shed 0 bases and J shed 5 bases, with 8 bases lying between them. The CDR3 covers 14 residues. The CDR3 nucleotides are TGTGCCATCAGTGAGTCGTCCATGTATCAGCCCCAGCATTTT. Protein: CAISESSMYQPQHF.

This clone was seen more than once but under ten times. V usage is TRBV2 and J usage is TRBJ2-2; 10 bases are a match to TRBD1. With V trimmed by 7 bases and J by 6 bases, 11 bases remained unmatched. Germline V gene data show CDR1 as SNHLY and CDR2 as FYNNEI. The CDR3 runs 16 residues. CDR3 nucleotides: TGTGCCAGCACAGTTGACCGGGACAGGGGTTCCGGGGAGCTGTTTTTT. Protein product: CASTVDRDRGSGELFF.

The chain carries TRBV19 and TRBJ1-1, with D possibly matching TRBD1 (6 bases). V was pared by 4 bases and J by 0 bases, with 9 bases between. This CDR3 spans 14 amino acids. Germline assignment: CDR1 LNHDA and CDR2 SQIVND (reference sequence). DNA for the CDR3: TGTGCCAGTAGTACAGGGGTCATGAACACTGAAGCTTTCTTT. Protein product: CASSTGVMNTEAFF.

The chain uses TRBV5-5 and TRBJ1-1; no definite D call. CDR1 and CDR2 from the germline V gene are SGHKS and YYEKEE (reference sequence). Trimming took 2 bases from V and 1 from J, leaving 9 bases between them. There are 14 residues in the CDR3. CDR3 sequence (DNA): TGTGCCAGCAGCTTAGGAGGAAGGAACACTGAAGCTTTCTTT. Protein: CASSLGGRNTEAFF.

This clone was observed a handful of times. The chain is built from TRBV7-2 and TRBJ1-1; D might be TRBD1 (5 bases). Germline CDR1 and CDR2: SGHTA and FQGNSA. Between the trimmed V and J ends, which lost 3 bases and 4 bases, there was a span of 21 bases. The CDR3 length is 17 residues. The CDR3: CASSFFAGWGVGTEAFF. The CDR3 nucleotides read TGTGCCAGCAGCTTTTTTGCAGGATGGGGGGTTGGCACTGAAGCTTTCTTT.

This chain joins TRBV14 and TRBJ1-4; 9 bases agree with TRBD1. Trimming cost V 6 bases and J 7 bases; bases outside gene matches: 3. There are 13 residues in the CDR3. CDR1 is SGHDN, CDR2 FVKESK, per germline. CDR3 sequence: CASREDRGEKLFF. CDR3 sequence (DNA): TGTGCCAGCAGAGAGGACAGGGGTGAAAAACTGTTTTTT.

The J gene is TRBJ1-2, the V gene TRBV5-6, with no clear D. With 3 bases removed from V and 0 bases from J, the gap between germline ends came to 18 bases. This CDR3 contains 17 residues. Germline V gene lookup returns CDR1 SGHDT and CDR2 YYEEEE. The CDR3 reads CASSYPCGHPTNYGYTF. CDR3 coding DNA: TGTGCCAGCAGCTATCCGTGTGGGCACCCTACTAACTATGGCTACACCTTC.

The CDR3 DNA reads TGCGCCAGCAGCTTCACTAGCGGCCAAGAGACCCAGTACTTC. Translated, it gives CASSFTSGQETQYF. V gene TRBV5-1 combines with J gene TRBJ2-5; 8 bases are shared with TRBD2. The CDR3 is 14 residues long. The V gene's germline CDR1 is SGHRS and CDR2 YFSETQ. V lost 2 bases to trimming and J lost 1 base; unmatched junction nucleotides: 1.

The chain joins TRBV6-6 to TRBJ2-6; the D is unclear. Trimming left V 6 bases short and J 1 base short, with 4 bases between. The CDR3 totals 13 residues. Germline V lookup: CDR1 MNHNY, CDR2 SVGAGI (reference sequence). The chain's CDR3 is CASSLSGANVLTF. As DNA, the CDR3 is TGTGCCAGCAGCCTTTCTGGGGCCAACGTCCTGACTTTC.

V gene TRBV4-2 combines with J gene TRBJ1-3, with D possibly TRBD1 on 5 matching bases. Trimming removed 0 bases at V and 3 bases at J, with 12 bases between. The CDR3 contains 16 residues. The germline V gene has CDR1 LGHNA and CDR2 YNFKEQ. As DNA, the CDR3 is TGTGCCAGCAGCCAAGATTGGGGGGTCTTTGGAAACACCATATATTTT. Its translation: CASSQDWGVFGNTIYF.

This rearrangement joins TRBV4-1 to TRBJ2-4; 9 bases match TRBD2. The CDR3 has 19 amino acids. Germline CDR1 and CDR2: MGHRA and YSYEKL. With 1 base clipped from V and 1 base from J, the junction kept 11 bases outside the gene matches. Written as DNA, the CDR3 is TGCGCCAGCAGCCAAGGGGCTAGCGGGGCCACTTCGGCCAAAAACATTCAGTACTTC. Its translation: CASSQGASGATSAKNIQYF.

This chain links TRBV4-3 with TRBJ2-3; 8 nucleotides line up with TRBD1. Trimming took 1 base from V and 4 from J; bases not matched to a gene: 16. The CDR3 spans 19 residues. Germline lookup yields CDR1 LGHNA and CDR2 YSLEER. The CDR3 DNA sequence: TGCGCCAGCAGCCAAGTGGGCTTTTCGGGTCAGGGGGCTTCAGATACGCAGTATTTT. Residues: CASSQVGFSGQGASDTQYF.

The chain recombines TRBV18 with TRBJ1-1; the match to TRBD1 covers 7 bases. Germline trimming cut 3 bases from V and 4 bases from J; bases unmatched to any gene: 8. This CDR3 spans 15 amino acids. Germline values: CDR1 KGHSH, CDR2 LQKENI. Written as DNA, the CDR3 is TGTGCCAGCTCACCTACCATGGGACAGTGCACTGAAGCTTTCTTT. It is translated as CASSPTMGQCTEAFF.

To note about this clone: This specimen includes other DNA sequences encoding the same CDR3. The rearrangement joins TRBV28 to TRBJ1-3; TRBD1 matches at 7 bases. The CDR3 has 16 amino acids. Trimming removed 6 bases from V and 0 bases from J; junction bases left unmatched: 8. Germline V CDR1 and CDR2: MDHEN, SYDVKM. The chain's CDR3 is CASRGDSRFSGNTIYF. The CDR3 nucleotides are TGTGCCAGCAGGGGGGACAGCCGGTTCTCTGGAAACACCATATATTTT.

The chain employs TRBV7-2 and TRBJ1-5; 9 nucleotides align to TRBD1. J was trimmed by 5 bases and V by 5 bases; bases with no gene match: 13. The germline V gene encodes CDR1 SGHTA and CDR2 FQGNSA. The CDR3 has 17 residues. CDR3 sequence reads: CASSINRGHLKDQPQHF. The CDR3 nucleotides are TGTGCCAGCAGCATCAACAGGGGGCATTTAAAGGATCAGCCCCAGCATTTT.

The V and J genes are TRBV6-1 and TRBJ2-3; possible D gene TRBD2, 7 bases. V was pared by 4 bases and J by 1 base, with 9 bases between. Germline values: CDR1 MNHNS, CDR2 SASEGT. This CDR3 contains 14 residues. CDR3 region: CASSGEGGTDTQYF. Written as DNA, the CDR3 is TGTGCCAGCAGTGGGGAGGGGGGCACAGATACGCAGTATTTT.

The genes are TRBV25-1 and TRBJ2-2; tentative D call: TRBD1 (5 bases). The CDR3 spans 15 residues. Germline loops: CDR1 MGHDK, CDR2 SYGVNS. Between the trimmed V and J ends, which lost 3 bases and 6 bases, there was a span of 14 bases. The chain's CDR3 is CASSDSRRVAGELFF. CDR3 DNA: TGTGCCAGCAGTGATTCACGCAGGGTAGCCGGGGAGCTGTTTTTT. Full variable domain (remainder filled in from reference TRBV25-1 and TRBJ2-2): EADIYQTPRYLVIGTGKKITLECSQTMGHDKMYWYQQDPGMELHLIHYSYGVNSTEKGDLSSESTVSRIRTEHFPLTLESARPSHTSQYLCASSDSRRVAGELFFGEGSRLTVL.

CDR3 sequence reads: CASSFLNRVNGYTF. CDR3 in DNA: TGCGCCAGCAGCTTTTTAAACAGGGTGAATGGCTACACCTTC. V usage is TRBV5-1 and J usage is TRBJ1-2, with D tentatively TRBD1 (6 bases). Per germline, CDR1 SGHRS and CDR2 YFSETQ. The V end lost 2 bases, the J end lost 6 bases, and 14 bases lay between the germline ends. The CDR3 consists of 14 residues. The variable domain in full, completed from reference TRBV5-1 and TRBJ1-2, reads KAGVTQTPRYLIKTRGQQVTLSCSPISGHRSVSWYQQTPGQGLQFLFEYFSETQRNKGNFPGRFSGRQFSNSRSEMNVSTLELGDSALYLCASSFLNRVNGYTFGSGTRLTVV.

A word on this clone: Different DNA sequences within this sample yield the same CDR3. The chain carries TRBV5-6 and TRBJ1-6, with D possibly matching TRBD1 (6 bases). This CDR3 region has 16 residues. The ends were cut back, 4 bases at V and 5 bases at J, with 16 bases in the middle. Germline V gene lookup returns CDR1 SGHDT and CDR2 YYEEEE. Here the CDR3 reads CASSRVRGEDNSPLHF. For the CDR3, the DNA is TGTGCCAGCAGCCGTGTCAGGGGAGAAGATAATTCACCCCTCCACTTT.